The 20 T cell receptor beta chains below come from one sample, sequenced in a study of Graves' ophthalmopathy and Graves' hyperthyroidism. Amplified TCR beta CDR3 regions were obtained using RNA transcripts as template. First-round RT-PCR relied on HTBI primers, and a second-round multiplex PCR came next. TCRdb redid the calling of the multiplex PCR reads with MiXCR, one entry per CDR3 protein. The sample carries hundreds of thousands of distinct CDR3 sequences, approximately 14% recorded once. The sequenced material came from blood. These receptors all stem from a woman aged 25 to 39 with Graves' ophthalmopathy.

This clonotype has a count of ten or more. V and J are TRBV7-6 and TRBJ2-1; D is unclear. V lost 1 base and J lost 8, with 15 bases in between. This CDR3 is built from 15 residues. Germline V CDR1 and CDR2: SGHVS, FNYEAQ. The CDR3 DNA reads TGTGCCAGCAGCTTAGGGCCCCAGTACGGCGATGAGCAGTTCTTC. Translated, it gives CASSLGPQYGDEQFF.

The chain recombines TRBV3-1 with TRBJ2-5; D remains ambiguous. This CDR3 has 16 amino acids. Germline CDR1 is LGHDT and CDR2 is YNNKEL (reference sequence). Trimming removed 0 bases from V and 5 bases from J, with 16 bases in between. Here the CDR3 reads CASSQEGKHPSETQYF. The CDR3 nucleotides read TGTGCCAGCAGCCAAGAAGGCAAGCACCCATCCGAGACCCAGTACTTC.

This clonotype has at least ten counts. This rearrangement joins TRBV11-1 to TRBJ1-5; weak D call: TRBD1 (6 bases). Trimming cost V 5 bases and J 0 bases, with 23 bases left between them. The length of the CDR3 is 19 residues. CDR1 is SGHAT, CDR2 FQDESV, per germline (reference sequence). For the CDR3, the DNA is TGTGCCAGCAGCACCTCCGGGGGCCTTGGGGGAAATAGCAATCAGCCCCAGCATTTT. This sequence encodes CASSTSGGLGGNSNQPQHF.

To note about this clonotype: An end of the junction differs from the germline gene, which may be a read error. V is TRBV30 and J is TRBJ1-1; D remains unclear. CDR1 is GTSNPN, CDR2 SVGIG, per germline (reference sequence). This CDR3 comprises 13 residues. Here the CDR3 DNA reads TGTTCCTGGAGACAACAGCTAAACACTGAAGCTTTCTTT. As protein: CSWRQQLNTEAFF.

The chain recombines TRBV7-8 with TRBJ1-3; no definite D call. V was clipped by 0 bases and J by 1 base, with 7 bases between them. The CDR3 runs to 15 residues. Germline V lookup: CDR1 SGHVS, CDR2 FQNEAQ. CDR3 protein: CASSLARVSGNTIYF. The CDR3 nucleotides are TGTGCCAGCAGCTTAGCCAGAGTGTCTGGAAACACCATATATTTT.

This clonotype was recorded at least ten times. The chain combines TRBV5-1 with TRBJ2-5; the D gene could be TRBD1 or TRBD2 (5 bases each). The CDR3 has 16 amino acids. CDR1 SGHRS and CDR2 YFSETQ come from the germline V gene. V lost 0 bases and J 2 bases, leaving 14 bases between the germline ends. The CDR3 reads CASSLGGRMLQETQYF. The CDR3 DNA reads TGCGCCAGCAGCTTGGGGGGACGGATGCTGCAAGAGACCCAGTACTTC.

This clonotype showed up many times. The genes are TRBV15 and TRBJ1-5; a possible D gene is TRBD1 (6 bases). With 4 bases removed from V and 6 bases from J, the gap between germline ends came to 16 bases. Germline loops: CDR1 LNHNV, CDR2 YYDKDF (reference sequence). This CDR3 spans 15 amino acids. In DNA, the CDR3 is TGTGCCACCAGCAAGTTCGACAGGCTAAGTCAGCCCCAGCATTTT. It yields the protein CATSKFDRLSQPQHF.

This clonotype was observed many times. V usage is TRBV28 and J usage is TRBJ1-2; D perhaps matches TRBD1 (5 bases). Germline lookup yields CDR1 MDHEN and CDR2 SYDVKM. Deletions cut 4 bases from V and 7 bases from J, with 13 bases between. CDR3 length: 13 residues. The CDR3: CASSSTDRSGYTF. In nucleotides, the CDR3 is TGTGCCAGCAGTTCCACAGACAGATCTGGCTACACCTTC.

This clonotype was counted between two and nine times. The gene calls are TRBV11-2 and TRBJ1-6; D is ambiguous. The V end was cut by 4 bases, the J end by 8 bases, with 9 bases between. Germline V lookup: CDR1 SGHAT, CDR2 FQNNGV. This CDR3 has 13 amino acids. The CDR3 sequence: CASSSLRDSPLHF. The CDR3 nucleotides read TGTGCCAGCAGCTCGCTTCGGGATTCACCCCTCCACTTT.

This clonotype was counted ten times or more. The chain has TRBV9 and TRBJ1-5; D possibly corresponds to TRBD1 (6 bases). V was clipped by 3 bases and J by 6 bases, with 16 bases between them. CDR3 length equals 15 residues. The germline V gene encodes CDR1 SGDLS and CDR2 YYNGEE. Here the CDR3 DNA reads TGTGCCAGCAGCGCGGGGGCGGGATTGGGTCAGCCCCAGCATTTT. It codes for CASSAGAGLGQPQHF.

This clonotype has ten or more counts. The rearrangement joins TRBV24-1 to TRBJ2-2, with D maybe TRBD1 (6 bases). From germline, CDR1 is KGHDR and CDR2 SFDVKD. Trimming took off 5 bases at V and 5 bases at J, with 11 bases between the two ends. The length of the CDR3 is 14 residues. CDR3 sequence reads: CATSVAGVTGELFF. CDR3 nucleotide sequence: TGTGCCACCAGTGTAGCAGGGGTGACCGGGGAGCTGTTTTTT.

This clonotype has just a few counts. The chain joins TRBV2 to TRBJ2-1; 7 nucleotides agree with TRBD2. Germline CDR1 SNHLY, CDR2 FYNNEI. The V gene end was trimmed by 8 bases and the J gene end by 5 bases; junction bases not matched to a gene: 12. The CDR3 sequence is 15 residues long. CDR3 residues: CASPPRAGVDNEQFF. In DNA, the CDR3 is TGTGCCAGCCCCCCACGGGCGGGAGTCGACAATGAGCAGTTCTTC.

This clonotype came up many times. V usage is TRBV6-1 and J usage is TRBJ1-1, with D possibly being TRBD1 (5 bases). From germline, CDR1 is MNHNS and CDR2 SASEGT. Trimming removed 6 bases from V and 4 bases from J, with 15 bases in between. This CDR3 is 14 amino acids long. Here the CDR3 reads CASRITRAGTEAFF. The DNA of the CDR3 is TGTGCCAGCAGGATAACCAGGGCTGGCACTGAAGCTTTCTTT.

This clonotype was seen ten or more times. This chain connects TRBV6-1 to TRBJ1-1; D gene ambiguous. The CDR3 is 16 amino acids. Deletions cut 2 bases from V and 6 bases from J, with 19 bases between. CDR1 and CDR2 from the germline V gene are MNHNS and SASEGT. The CDR3 DNA sequence: TGTGCCAGCAGTGAAAGTATCTTTGGGAGGTCCCCTGAAGCTTTCTTT. It codes for CASSESIFGRSPEAFF.

Ten or more counts support this clonotype. The chain couples TRBV5-6 to TRBJ1-3; possibly TRBD1 for D (5 bases). The CDR3 covers 16 residues. V was trimmed by 4 bases and J by 4 bases, leaving 18 bases between them. CDR1 SGHDT and CDR2 YYEEEE come from the germline V gene. CDR3: CASSPGTARAGNTIYF. The DNA for the CDR3 is TGTGCCAGCAGCCCCGGGACCGCCCGGGCAGGAAACACCATATATTTT.

This clonotype was seen ten or more times. The chain has TRBV6-1 and TRBJ2-7; 9 nucleotides line up with TRBD1. The V segment lost 7 bases and the J segment 0 bases; nucleotides outside the gene matches: 4. Germline V CDR1 and CDR2: MNHNS, SASEGT. The CDR3 is 14 residues long. The CDR3 sequence: CASKTTGGSYEQYF. The CDR3 DNA reads as TGTGCCAGCAAAACGACAGGGGGCTCCTACGAGCAGTACTTC.

This clonotype was observed a few times. The genes are TRBV12-3 or TRBV12-4 and TRBJ1-5, with TRBD1 matching 8 bases. The CDR3 consists of 14 residues. V lost 4 bases and J lost 6; bases outside the gene matches: 5. The CDR3, as DNA: TGTGCCAGCAGTTGGGATCAGGGGGCTCAGCCCCAGCATTTT. It translates to CASSWDQGAQPQHF.

This clonotype has ten or more counts. The J gene is TRBJ1-2, the V gene TRBV28; possibly TRBD1 for D (5 bases). The CDR3 totals 13 residues. V gave up 4 bases and J gave up 7 bases, with 13 bases separating them. Germline CDR1 is MDHEN and CDR2 is SYDVKM. DNA of the CDR3: TGTGCCAGCAGTTCCGGGACCTGGAGTGGCTACACCTTC. Its translation is CASSSGTWSGYTF.

This chain links TRBV15 with TRBJ1-1, with TRBD1 as a possible D gene (5 bases). The germline gives CDR1 LNHNV, CDR2 YYDKDF (reference sequence). Trimming cost V 3 bases and J 0 bases, with 11 bases left between them. The CDR3 has 15 amino acids. The chain's CDR3 is CATSSPPTVNTEAFF. In DNA, the CDR3 is TGTGCCACCAGCAGCCCACCGACAGTGAACACTGAAGCTTTCTTT.

This clonotype was detected ten times or more. This rearrangement joins TRBV12-3 or TRBV12-4 to TRBJ1-1, with 7 bases matching TRBD1. This CDR3 contains 14 residues. V lost 4 bases and J lost 3; bases outside the gene matches: 5. The CDR3 spells CASSSRQGDTEAFF. Written as DNA, the CDR3 is TGTGCCAGCAGTTCACGACAGGGCGACACTGAAGCTTTCTTT.